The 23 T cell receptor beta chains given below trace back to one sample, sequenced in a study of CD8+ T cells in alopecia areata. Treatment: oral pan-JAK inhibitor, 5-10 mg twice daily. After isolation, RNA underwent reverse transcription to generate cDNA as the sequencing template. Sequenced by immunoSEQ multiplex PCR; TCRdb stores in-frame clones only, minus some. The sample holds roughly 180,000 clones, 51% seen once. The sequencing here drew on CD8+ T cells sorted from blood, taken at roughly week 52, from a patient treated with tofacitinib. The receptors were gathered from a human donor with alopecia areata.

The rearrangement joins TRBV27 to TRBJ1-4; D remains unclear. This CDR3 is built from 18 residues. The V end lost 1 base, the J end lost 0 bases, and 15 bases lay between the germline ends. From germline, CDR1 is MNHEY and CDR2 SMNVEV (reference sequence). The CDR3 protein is CASSLLGRQLATNEKLFF. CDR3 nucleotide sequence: TGTGCCAGCAGTTTATTAGGAAGACAACTAGCAACTAATGAAAAACTGTTTTTT.

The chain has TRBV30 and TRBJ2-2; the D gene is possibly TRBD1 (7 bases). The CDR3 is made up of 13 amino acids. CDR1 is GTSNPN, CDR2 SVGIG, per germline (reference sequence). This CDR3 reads CARWAGGTGELFF. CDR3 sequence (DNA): TGTGCGCGATGGGCAGGGGGGACCGGGGAGCTGTTTTTT.

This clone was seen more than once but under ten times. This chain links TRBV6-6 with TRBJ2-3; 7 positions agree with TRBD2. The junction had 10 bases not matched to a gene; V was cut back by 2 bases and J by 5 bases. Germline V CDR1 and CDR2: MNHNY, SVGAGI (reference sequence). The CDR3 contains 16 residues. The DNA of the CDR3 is TGTGCCAGCAGTTACGCTGGGGAGGGATTGAGAGATACGCAGTATTTT. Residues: CASSYAGEGLRDTQYF.

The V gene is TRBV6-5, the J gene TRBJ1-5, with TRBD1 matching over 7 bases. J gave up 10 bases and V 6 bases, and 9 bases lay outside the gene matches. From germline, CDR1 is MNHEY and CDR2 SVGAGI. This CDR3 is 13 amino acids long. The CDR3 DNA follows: TGTGCCAGCAGACCAACAGGGGAGAGCCCCCAGCATTTT. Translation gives CASRPTGESPQHF.

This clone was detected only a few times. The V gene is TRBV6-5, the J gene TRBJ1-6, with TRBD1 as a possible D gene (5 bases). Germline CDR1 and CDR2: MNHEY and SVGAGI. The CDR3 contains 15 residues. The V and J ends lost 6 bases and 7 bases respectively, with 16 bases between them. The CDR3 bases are TGTGCCAGCAGGAGGGGTGGGTCGCCAAATTCACCCCTCCACTTT. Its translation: CASRRGGSPNSPLHF.

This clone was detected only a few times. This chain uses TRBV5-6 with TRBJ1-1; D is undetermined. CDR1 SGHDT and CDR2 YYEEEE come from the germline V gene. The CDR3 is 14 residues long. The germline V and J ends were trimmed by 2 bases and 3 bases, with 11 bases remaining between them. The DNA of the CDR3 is TGTGCCAGCAGCTTAGACTCAATAGACACTGAAGCTTTCTTT. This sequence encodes CASSLDSIDTEAFF.

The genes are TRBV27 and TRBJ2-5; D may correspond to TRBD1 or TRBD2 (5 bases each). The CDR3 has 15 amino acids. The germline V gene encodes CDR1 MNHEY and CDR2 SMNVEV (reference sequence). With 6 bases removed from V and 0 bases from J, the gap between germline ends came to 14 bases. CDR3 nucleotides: TGTGCCAGCAGCACAATCCCGGGACACCAAGAGACCCAGTACTTC. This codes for CASSTIPGHQETQYF.

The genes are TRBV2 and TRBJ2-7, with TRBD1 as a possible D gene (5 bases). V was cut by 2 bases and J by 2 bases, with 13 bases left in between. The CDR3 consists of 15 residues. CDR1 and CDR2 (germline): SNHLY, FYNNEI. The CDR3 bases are TGTGCCAGCAGTGAATTAGGGGCCTCCACCTACGAGCAGTACTTC. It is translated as CASSELGASTYEQYF.

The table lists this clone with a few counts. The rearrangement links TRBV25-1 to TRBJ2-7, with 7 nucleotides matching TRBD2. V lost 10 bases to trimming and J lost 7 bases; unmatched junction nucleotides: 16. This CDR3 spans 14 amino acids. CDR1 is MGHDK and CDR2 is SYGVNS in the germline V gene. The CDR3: CATGYSDGLGEQYF. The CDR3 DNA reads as TGTGCCACTGGTTACTCGGACGGACTAGGGGAGCAGTACTTC.

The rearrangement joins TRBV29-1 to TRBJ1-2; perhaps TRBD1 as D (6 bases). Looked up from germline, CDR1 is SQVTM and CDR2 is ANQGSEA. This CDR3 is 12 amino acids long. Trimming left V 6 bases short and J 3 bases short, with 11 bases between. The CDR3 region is CSVRYRDYGYTF. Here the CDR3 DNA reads TGCAGCGTCCGATACAGGGACTATGGCTACACCTTC.

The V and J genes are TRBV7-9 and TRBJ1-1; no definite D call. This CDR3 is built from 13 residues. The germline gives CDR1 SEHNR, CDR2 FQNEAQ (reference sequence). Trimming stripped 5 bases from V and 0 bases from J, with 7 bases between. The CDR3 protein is CASSRSLNTEAFF. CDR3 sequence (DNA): TGTGCCAGCAGCCGATCCTTGAACACTGAAGCTTTCTTT.

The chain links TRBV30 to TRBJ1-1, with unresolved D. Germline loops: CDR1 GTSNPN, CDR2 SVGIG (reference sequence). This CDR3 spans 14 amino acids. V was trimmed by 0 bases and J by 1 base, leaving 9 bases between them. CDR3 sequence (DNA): TGTGCCTGGAGTGTCCCCCCTCCGAACACTGAAGCTTTCTTT. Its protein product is CAWSVPPPNTEAFF.

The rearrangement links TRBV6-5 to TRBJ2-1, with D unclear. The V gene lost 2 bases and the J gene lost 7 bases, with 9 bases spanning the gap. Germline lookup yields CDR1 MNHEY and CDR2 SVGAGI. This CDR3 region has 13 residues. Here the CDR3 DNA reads TGTGCCAGCAGTTACGCCGAAGGGAATGAGCAGTTCTTC. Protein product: CASSYAEGNEQFF.

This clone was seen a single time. The CDR3 here is CATFGPSPYEQYF. In DNA, the CDR3 is TGTGCCACTTTTGGACCGAGCCCCTACGAGCAGTACTTC. The chain is built from TRBV19 and TRBJ2-7; D call uncertain. CDR3 size: 13 residues. Germline V gene data show CDR1 as LNHDA and CDR2 as SQIVND (reference sequence). With 10 bases removed from V and 2 bases from J, the gap between germline ends came to 15 bases.

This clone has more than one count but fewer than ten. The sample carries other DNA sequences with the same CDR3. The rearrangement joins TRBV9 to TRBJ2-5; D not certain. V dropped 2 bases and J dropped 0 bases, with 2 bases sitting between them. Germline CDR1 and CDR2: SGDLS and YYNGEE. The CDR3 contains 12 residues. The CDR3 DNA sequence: TGTGCCAGCAGCGTTAACCAAGAGACCCAGTACTTC. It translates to CASSVNQETQYF.

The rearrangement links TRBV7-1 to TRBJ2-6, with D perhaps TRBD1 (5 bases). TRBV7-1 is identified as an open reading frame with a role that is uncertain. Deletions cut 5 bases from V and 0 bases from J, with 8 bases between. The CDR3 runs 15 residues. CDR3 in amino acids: CASSQDSSGANVLTF. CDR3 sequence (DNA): TGTGCCAGCAGCCAAGACAGCTCTGGGGCCAACGTCCTGACTTTC.

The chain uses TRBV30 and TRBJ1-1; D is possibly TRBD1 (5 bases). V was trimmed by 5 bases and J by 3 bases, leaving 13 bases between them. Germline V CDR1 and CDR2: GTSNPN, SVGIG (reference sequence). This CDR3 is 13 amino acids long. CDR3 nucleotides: TGTGCCTGGGCCCCGGGCAGGGACACTGAAGCTTTCTTT. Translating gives CAWAPGRDTEAFF.

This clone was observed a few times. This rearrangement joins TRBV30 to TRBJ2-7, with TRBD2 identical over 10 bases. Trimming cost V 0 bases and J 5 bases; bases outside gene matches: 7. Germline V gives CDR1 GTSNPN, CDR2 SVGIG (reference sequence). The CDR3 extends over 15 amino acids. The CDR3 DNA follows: TGTGCCTGGAGTGTACTCCAGCGGGGGGGTGACGAGCAGTACTTC. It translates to CAWSVLQRGGDEQYF.

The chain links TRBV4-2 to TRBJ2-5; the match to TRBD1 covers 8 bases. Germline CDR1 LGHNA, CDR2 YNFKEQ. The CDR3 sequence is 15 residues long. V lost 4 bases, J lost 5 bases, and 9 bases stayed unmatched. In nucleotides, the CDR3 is TGTGCCAGCAGCCGCATGGACAGGGAGAGGGAGACCCAGTACTTC. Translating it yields CASSRMDRERETQYF.

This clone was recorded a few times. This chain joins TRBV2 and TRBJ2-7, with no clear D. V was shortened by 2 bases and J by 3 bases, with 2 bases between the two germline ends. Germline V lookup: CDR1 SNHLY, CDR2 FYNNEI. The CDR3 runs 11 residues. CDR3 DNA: TGTGCCAGCAGTGAATTCTACGAGCAGTACTTC. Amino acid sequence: CASSEFYEQYF.

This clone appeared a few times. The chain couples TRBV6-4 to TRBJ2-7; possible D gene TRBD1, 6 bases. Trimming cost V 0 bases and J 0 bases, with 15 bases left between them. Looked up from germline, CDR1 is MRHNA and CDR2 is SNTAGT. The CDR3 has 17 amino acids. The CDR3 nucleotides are TGTGCCAGCAGTGACTCGATATGGGGGCCTGCCTCCTACGAGCAGTACTTC. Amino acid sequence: CASSDSIWGPASYEQYF.

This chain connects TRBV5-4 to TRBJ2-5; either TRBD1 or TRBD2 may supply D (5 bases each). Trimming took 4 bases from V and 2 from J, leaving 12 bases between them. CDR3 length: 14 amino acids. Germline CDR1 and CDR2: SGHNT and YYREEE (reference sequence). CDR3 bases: TGTGCCAGCAGCCCAGACAGACTACAAGAGACCCAGTACTTC. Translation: CASSPDRLQETQYF.

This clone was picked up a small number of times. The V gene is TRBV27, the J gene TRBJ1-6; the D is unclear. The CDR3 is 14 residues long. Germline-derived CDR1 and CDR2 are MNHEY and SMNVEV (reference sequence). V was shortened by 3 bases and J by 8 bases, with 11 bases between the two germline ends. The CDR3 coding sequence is TGTGCCAGCAGTTTTATAGGGTCTGATTCACCCCTCCACTTT. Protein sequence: CASSFIGSDSPLHF.